This TCR beta chain appears in the sequencing data of a study of blood T cells in healthy people across ages. Study-level results: Across samples, TCR beta diversity tracked strongly with naive T cell percentage. Versus aged donors, long-lived donors had higher diversity and more naive CD4+ cells.

Combining a sample-barcoded 5' primer with a J-beta primer mix, a second PCR ran for roughly 7 to 12 cycles. Every single cDNA molecule received a tag from a template-switch adaptor with 12 random nucleotides. TCRdb reanalysed the 5' RACE reads using MiXCR and keeps one entry per CDR3 protein. Of roughly 2 million distinct CDR3 sequences listed, approximately 50% are singletons. Trimming removed 2 bases at V and 3 bases at J, with 5 bases between. The germline CDR1 and CDR2 sequences are MDHEN and SYDVKM. The CDR3 has 12 amino acids. This clonotype was seen only a few times. Its antigen is as yet unknown. The authors extracted at least 5 micrograms of total RNA per sample.

The sequence came from a middle-aged woman in good health. The gene calls are TRBV28 and TRBJ2-7, with D hard to call. Sequenced: blood. The CDR3 sequence is CASSLPFYEQYF. CDR3 nucleotide sequence: TGTGCCAGCAGTTTACCCTTCTACGAGCAGTACTTC.